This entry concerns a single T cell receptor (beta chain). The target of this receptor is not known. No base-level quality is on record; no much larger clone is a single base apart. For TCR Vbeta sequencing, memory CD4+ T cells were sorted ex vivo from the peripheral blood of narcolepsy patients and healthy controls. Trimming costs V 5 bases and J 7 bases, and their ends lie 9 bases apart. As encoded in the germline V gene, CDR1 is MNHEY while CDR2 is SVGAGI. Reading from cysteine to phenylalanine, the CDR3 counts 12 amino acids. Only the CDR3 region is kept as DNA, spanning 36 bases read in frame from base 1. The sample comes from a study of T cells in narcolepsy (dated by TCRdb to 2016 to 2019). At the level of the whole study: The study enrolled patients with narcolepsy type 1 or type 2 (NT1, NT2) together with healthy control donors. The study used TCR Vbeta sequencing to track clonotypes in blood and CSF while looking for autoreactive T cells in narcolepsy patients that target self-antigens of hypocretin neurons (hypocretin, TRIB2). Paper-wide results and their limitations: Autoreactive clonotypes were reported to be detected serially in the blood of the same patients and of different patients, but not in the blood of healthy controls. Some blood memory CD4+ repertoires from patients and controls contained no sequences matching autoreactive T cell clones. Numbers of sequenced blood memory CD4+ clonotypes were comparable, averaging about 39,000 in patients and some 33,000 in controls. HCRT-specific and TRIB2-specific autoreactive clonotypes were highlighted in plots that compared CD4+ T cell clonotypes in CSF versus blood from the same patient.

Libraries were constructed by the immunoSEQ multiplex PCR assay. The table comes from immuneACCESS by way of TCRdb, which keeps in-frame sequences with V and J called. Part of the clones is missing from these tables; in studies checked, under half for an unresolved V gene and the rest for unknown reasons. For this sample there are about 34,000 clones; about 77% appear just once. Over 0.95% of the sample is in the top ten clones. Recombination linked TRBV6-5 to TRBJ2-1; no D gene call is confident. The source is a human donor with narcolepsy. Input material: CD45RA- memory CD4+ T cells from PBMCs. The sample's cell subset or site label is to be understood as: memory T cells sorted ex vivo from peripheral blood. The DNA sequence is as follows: TGTGCCAGCAGTAATAGCTGGAATGAGCAGTTCTTC. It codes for CASSNSWNEQFF.